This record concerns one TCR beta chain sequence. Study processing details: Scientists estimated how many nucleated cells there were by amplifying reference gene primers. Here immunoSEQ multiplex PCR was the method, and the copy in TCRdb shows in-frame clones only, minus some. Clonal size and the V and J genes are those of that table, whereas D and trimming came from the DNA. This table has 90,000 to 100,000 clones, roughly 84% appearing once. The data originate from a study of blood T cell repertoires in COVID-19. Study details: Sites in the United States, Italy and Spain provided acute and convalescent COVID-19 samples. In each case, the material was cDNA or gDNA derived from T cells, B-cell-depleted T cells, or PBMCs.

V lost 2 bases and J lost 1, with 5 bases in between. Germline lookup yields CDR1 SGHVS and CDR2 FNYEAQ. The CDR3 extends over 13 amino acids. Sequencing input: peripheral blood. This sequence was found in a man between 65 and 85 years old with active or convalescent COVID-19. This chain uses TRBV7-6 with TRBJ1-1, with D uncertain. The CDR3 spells CASSLIQNTEAFF. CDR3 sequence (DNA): TGTGCCAGCAGCTTAATCCAGAACACTGAAGCTTTCTTT.